This paragraph covers one T cell receptor (beta chain) sequence. The data belong to a study of shared clonotypes between healthy human individuals. Germline V gene sequence: CDR1 SGHAT, CDR2 FQNNGV. After removal of 1 base from V and 5 bases from J, the junction contained 4 bases not matched to a gene. The CDR3 runs to 14 residues. This table comes from immunoSEQ multiplex PCR, and its TCRdb copy is limited to in-frame clones, with some not included. Of some 2 million clones listed, 85% to 95% are singletons. The sample consisted of naive CD4+ T cells sorted from blood. Sample subset: CD45RA+ positively selected. This receptor was obtained from a man between 18 and 29 years old in good health. The rearrangement links TRBV11-2 to TRBJ2-7, with 8 nucleotides matching TRBD2. The CDR3 reads CASSLAGLGNEQYF. Here the CDR3 DNA reads TGTGCCAGCAGCTTAGCGGGACTAGGGAACGAGCAGTACTTC.